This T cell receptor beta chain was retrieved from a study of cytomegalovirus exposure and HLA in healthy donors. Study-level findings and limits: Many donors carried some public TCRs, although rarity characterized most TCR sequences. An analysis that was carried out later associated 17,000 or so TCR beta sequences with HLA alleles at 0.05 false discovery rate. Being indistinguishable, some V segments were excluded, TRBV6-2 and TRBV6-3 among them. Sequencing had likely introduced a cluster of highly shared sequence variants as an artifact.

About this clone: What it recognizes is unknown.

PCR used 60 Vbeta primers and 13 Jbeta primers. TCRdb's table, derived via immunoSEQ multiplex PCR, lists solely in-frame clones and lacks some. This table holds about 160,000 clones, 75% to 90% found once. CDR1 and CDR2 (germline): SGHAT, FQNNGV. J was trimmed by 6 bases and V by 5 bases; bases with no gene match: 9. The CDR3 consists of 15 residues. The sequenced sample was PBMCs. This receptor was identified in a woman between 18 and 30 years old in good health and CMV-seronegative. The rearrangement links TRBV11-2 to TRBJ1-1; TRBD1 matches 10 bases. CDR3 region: CASSVRQGASPEAFF. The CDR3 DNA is TGTGCCAGCAGCGTCAGACAGGGGGCGTCTCCTGAAGCTTTCTTT.